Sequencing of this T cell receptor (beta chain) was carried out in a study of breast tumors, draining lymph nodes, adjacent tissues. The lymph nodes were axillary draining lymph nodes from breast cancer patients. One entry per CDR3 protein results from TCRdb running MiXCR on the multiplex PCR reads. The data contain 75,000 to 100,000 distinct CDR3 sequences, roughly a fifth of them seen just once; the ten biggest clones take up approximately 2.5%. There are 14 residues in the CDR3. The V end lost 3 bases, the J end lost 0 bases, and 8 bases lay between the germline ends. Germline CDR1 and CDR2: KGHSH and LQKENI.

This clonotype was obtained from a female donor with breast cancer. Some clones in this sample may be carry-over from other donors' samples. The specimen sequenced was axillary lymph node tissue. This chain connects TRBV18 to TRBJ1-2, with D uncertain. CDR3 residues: CASSPAQSNYGYTF. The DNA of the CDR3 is TGTGCCAGCTCACCTGCACAGTCTAACTATGGCTACACCTTC.